Described below is a single TCR beta chain sequence and its context. What it binds is unknown. A read error may be the cause here, since a much bigger clone is one base away. The data stem from a study of blood T cells in healthy people across ages. The germline V gene encodes CDR1 MNHEY and CDR2 SMNVEV (reference sequence). This CDR3 contains 15 residues. The authors ran a second PCR of 7 to 11 cycles using a sample-barcoded 5' primer and a J-beta primer mix. Via MiXCR, TCRdb re-called the 5' RACE reads, giving one row per CDR3 protein. Of 650,000 to 700,000 distinct CDR3 sequences in the sample, about 51% were seen once. Study-wide results and limits: Naive T cell percentage showed a strong correlation with the diversity of TCR beta. CMV status of donors was not determined, possibly confounding expanded clonotype changes.

The genes are TRBV27 and TRBJ2-6; the D is unclear. What was sequenced was blood. This clonotype was sampled from an elderly woman in good health. DNA for the CDR3: TGTGCCAGCAATTTAGTATACTCTGGGGCCAACGTCCTGACTTTC. As protein: CASNLVYSGANVLTF.